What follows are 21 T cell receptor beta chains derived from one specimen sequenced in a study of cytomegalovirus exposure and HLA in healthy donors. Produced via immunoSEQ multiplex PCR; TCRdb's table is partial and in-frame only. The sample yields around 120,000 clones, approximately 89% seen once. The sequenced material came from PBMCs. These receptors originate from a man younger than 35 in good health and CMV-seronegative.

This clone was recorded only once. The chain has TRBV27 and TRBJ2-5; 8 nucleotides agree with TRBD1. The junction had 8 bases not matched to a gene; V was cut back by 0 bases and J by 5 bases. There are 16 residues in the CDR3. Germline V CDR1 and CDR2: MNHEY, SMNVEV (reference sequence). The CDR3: CASSLSGRGQRETQYF. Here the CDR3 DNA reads TGTGCCAGCAGTTTATCTGGCAGGGGGCAACGGGAGACCCAGTACTTC.

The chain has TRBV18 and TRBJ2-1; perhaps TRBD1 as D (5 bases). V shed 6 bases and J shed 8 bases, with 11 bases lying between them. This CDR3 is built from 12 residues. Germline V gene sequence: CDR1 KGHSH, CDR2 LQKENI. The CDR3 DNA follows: TGTGCCAGCTCCCAGGGAATCGATGAGCAGTTCTTC. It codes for CASSQGIDEQFF.

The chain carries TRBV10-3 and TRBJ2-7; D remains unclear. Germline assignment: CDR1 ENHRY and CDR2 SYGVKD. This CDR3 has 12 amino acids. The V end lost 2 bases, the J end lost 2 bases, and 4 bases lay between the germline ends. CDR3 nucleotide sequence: TGTGCCATCAGTGAGCCGGCCTACGAGCAGTACTTC. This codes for CAISEPAYEQYF.

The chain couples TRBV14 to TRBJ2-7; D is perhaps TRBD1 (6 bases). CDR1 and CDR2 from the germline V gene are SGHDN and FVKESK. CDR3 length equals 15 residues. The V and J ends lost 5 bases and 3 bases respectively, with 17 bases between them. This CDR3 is CASSYLQGMFYEQYF. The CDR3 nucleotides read TGTGCCAGCAGCTATTTACAGGGAATGTTCTACGAGCAGTACTTC.

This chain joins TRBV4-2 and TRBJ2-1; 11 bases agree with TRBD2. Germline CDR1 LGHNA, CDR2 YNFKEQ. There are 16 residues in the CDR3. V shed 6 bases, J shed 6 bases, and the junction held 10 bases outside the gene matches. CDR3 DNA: TGTGCCAGCAGAGACACTAGCGGGGGATCCCCCAATGAGCAGTTCTTC. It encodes CASRDTSGGSPNEQFF.

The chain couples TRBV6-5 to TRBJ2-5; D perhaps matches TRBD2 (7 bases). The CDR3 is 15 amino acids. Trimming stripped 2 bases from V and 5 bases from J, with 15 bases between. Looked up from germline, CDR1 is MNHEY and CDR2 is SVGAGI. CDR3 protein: CASSYAGARRETQYF. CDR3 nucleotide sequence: TGTGCCAGCAGTTACGCGGGGGCCCGCCGGGAGACCCAGTACTTC.

The CDR3 is CASSVRDTQYF. The DNA for the CDR3 is TGTGCCAGCAGTGTCAGAGATACGCAGTATTTT. The chain uses TRBV6-1 and TRBJ2-3; D gene uncertain. V lost 4 bases and J 5 bases, leaving 4 bases between the germline ends. There are 11 residues in the CDR3. Germline V CDR1 and CDR2: MNHNS, SASEGT.

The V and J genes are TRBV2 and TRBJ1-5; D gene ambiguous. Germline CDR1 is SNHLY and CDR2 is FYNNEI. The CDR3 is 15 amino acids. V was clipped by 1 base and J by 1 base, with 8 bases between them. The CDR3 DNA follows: TGTGCCAGCAGTGAAGAGGCGGTCAGCAATCAGCCCCAGCATTTT. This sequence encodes CASSEEAVSNQPQHF.

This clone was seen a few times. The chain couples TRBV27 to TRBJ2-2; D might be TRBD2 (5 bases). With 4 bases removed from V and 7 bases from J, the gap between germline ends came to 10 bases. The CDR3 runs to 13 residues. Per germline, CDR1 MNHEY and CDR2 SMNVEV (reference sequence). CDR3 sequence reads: CASSYMAGGELFF. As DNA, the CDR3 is TGTGCCAGCAGTTACATGGCGGGCGGGGAGCTGTTTTTT.

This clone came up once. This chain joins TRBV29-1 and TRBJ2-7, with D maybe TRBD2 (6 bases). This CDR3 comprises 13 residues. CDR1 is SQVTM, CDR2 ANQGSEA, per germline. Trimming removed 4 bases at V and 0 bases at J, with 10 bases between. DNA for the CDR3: TGCAGCGTTGTGGGGGGTTCCTCCTACGAGCAGTACTTC. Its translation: CSVVGGSSYEQYF.

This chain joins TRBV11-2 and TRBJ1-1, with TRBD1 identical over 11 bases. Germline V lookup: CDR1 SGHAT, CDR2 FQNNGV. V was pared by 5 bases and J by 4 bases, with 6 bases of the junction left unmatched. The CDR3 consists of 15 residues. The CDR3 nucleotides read TGTGCCAGCAGCCCAAGGACAGGGGGCGTCACTGAAGCTTTCTTT. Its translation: CASSPRTGGVTEAFF.

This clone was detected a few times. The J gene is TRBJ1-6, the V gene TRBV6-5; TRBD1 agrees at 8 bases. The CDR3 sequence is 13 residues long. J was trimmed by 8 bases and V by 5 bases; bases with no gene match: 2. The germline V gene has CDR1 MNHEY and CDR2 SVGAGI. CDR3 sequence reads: CASSRTGHSPLHF. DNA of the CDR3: TGTGCCAGCAGTCGGACAGGGCATTCACCCCTCCACTTT.

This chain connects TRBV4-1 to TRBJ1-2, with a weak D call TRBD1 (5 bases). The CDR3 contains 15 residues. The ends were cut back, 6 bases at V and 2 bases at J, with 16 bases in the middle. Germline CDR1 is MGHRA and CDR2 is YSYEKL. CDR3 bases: TGCGCCAGCAGAAAAAGGGGAGGGCAGAACTATGGCTACACCTTC. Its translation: CASRKRGGQNYGYTF.

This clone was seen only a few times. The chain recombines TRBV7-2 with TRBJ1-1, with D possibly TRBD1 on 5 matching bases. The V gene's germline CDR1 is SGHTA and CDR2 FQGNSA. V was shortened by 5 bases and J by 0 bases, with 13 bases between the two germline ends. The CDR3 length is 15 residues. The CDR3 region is CASSVAGRMNTEAFF. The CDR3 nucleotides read TGTGCCAGCAGCGTCGCGGGACGGATGAACACTGAAGCTTTCTTT.

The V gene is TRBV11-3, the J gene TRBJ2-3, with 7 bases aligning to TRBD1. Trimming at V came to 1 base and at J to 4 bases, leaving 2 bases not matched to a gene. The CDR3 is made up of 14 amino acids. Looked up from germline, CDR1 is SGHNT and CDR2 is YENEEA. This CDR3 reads CASSLVQGADTQYF. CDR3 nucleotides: TGTGCCAGCAGCTTAGTTCAGGGGGCAGATACGCAGTATTTT.

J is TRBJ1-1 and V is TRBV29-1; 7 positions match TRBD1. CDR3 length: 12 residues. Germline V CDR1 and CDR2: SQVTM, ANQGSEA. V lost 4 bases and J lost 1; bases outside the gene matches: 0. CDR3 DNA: TGCAGCGTTGGGACAGGGAACACTGAAGCTTTCTTT. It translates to CSVGTGNTEAFF.

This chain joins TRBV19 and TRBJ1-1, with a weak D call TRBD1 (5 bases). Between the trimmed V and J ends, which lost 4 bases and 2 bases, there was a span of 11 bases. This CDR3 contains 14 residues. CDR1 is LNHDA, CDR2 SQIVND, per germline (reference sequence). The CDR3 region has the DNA TGTGCCAGTAGTACACCCGGGGGAAACACTGAAGCTTTCTTT. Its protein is CASSTPGGNTEAFF.

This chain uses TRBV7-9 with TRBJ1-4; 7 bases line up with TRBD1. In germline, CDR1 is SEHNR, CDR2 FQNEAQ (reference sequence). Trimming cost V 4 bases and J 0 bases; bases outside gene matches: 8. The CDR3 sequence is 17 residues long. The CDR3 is CASSSIGQDATNEKLFF. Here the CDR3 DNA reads TGTGCCAGCAGCTCAATCGGACAGGATGCAACTAATGAAAAACTGTTTTTT.

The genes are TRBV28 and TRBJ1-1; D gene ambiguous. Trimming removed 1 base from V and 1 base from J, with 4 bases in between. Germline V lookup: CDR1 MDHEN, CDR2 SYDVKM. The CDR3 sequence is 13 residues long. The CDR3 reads CASSLLRNTEAFF. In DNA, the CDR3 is TGTGCCAGCAGTTTATTGAGGAACACTGAAGCTTTCTTT.

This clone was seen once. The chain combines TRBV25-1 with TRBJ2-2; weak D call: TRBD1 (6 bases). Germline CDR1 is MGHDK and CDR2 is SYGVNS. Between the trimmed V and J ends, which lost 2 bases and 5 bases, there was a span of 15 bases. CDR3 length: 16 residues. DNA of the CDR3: TGTGCCAGCAGTGAACCTACAGGGTCGGGAACCGGGGAGCTGTTTTTT. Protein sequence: CASSEPTGSGTGELFF.

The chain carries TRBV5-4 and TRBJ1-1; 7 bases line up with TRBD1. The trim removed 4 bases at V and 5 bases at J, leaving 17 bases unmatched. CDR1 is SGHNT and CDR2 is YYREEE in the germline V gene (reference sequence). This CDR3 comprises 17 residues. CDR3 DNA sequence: TGTGCCAGCAGCATTGTGCGATCCACAGGGGCGGGAACTGAAGCTTTCTTT. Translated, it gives CASSIVRSTGAGTEAFF. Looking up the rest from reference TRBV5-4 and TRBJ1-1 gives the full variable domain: ETGVTQSPTHLIKTRGQQVTLRCSSQSGHNTVSWYQQALGQGPQFIFQYYREEENGRGNFPPRFSGLQFPNYSSELNVNALELDDSALYLCASSIVRSTGAGTEAFFGQGTRLTVV.